This T cell receptor (beta chain) was sequenced during a study of breast tumors, draining lymph nodes, adjacent tissues. This clonotype came up many times. Its antigen is currently unknown. Samples came from axillary lymph nodes draining the breast cancer. Study findings and constraints: Data only fit, rather than demonstrated, lymph node origin of most tumor T cells. Compared with lymph nodes, tumors were less diverse; compared with nontumor tissue, more. Luminal-like breast cancer showed significantly higher tumor–nontumor repertoire similarity than basal-like. The data were judged consistent with most tumor T cells coming from lymph node and expanding in tumor.

V was shortened by 3 bases and J by 4 bases, with 3 bases between the two germline ends. Germline CDR1 is SNHLY and CDR2 is FYNNEI. CDR3 size: 11 residues. TCRdb reprocessed the multiplex PCR reads with MiXCR, giving one entry per CDR3 protein. The table lists around 190,000 distinct CDR3 sequences, about 33% of them singletons. The sequencing sample was made of axillary lymph node tissue. The origin of this receptor is a female donor with breast cancer. Some clones in this sample may be carry-over from other donors' samples. V usage is TRBV2 and J usage is TRBJ2-5; no reliable D call. The CDR3 DNA reads as TGTGCCAGCAGTGACTCAGAGACCCAGTACTTC. This gives the protein CASSDSETQYF. Together with reference TRBV2 and TRBJ2-5, the CDR3 gives the full variable domain: EPEVTQTPSHQVTQMGQEVILRCVPISNHLYFYWYRQILGQKVEFLVSFYNNEISEKSEIFDDQFSVERPDGSNFTLKIRSTKLEDSAMYFCASSDSETQYFGPGTRLLVL.